This entry lists 28 T cell receptor beta chains sequenced from one sample in a study of cytomegalovirus exposure and HLA in healthy donors. Vbeta (60) and Jbeta (13) primers were used in the PCR. The data were produced by immunoSEQ multiplex PCR, yet TCRdb's version contains in-frame clones alone and is incomplete. This table lists 30,000 to 45,000 clones. The sequenced material came from PBMCs. The receptors were gathered from a man aged 35 to 55 in good health and CMV-seropositive.

The chain links TRBV18 to TRBJ2-5, with D possibly being TRBD1 (6 bases). Germline CDR1 is KGHSH and CDR2 is LQKENI. The V end lost 6 bases, the J end lost 2 bases, and 13 bases lay between the germline ends. The CDR3 is 14 amino acids. CDR3 sequence: CASSPRTEQETQYF. In nucleotides, the CDR3 is TGTGCCAGCTCCCCCAGGACAGAGCAAGAGACCCAGTACTTC.

The CDR3 spells CASRGTSVAGSNEQFF. Here the CDR3 DNA reads TGTGCCAGCAGAGGGACATCCGTAGCCGGGTCGAATGAGCAGTTCTTC. V and J are TRBV2 and TRBJ2-1, with TRBD1 as a possible D gene (6 bases). The CDR3 runs to 16 residues. CDR1 and CDR2 from the germline V gene are SNHLY and FYNNEI. The V and J ends lost 6 bases and 7 bases respectively, with 22 bases between them. The whole variable domain, remainder taken from reference TRBV2 and TRBJ2-1, is EPEVTQTPSHQVTQMGQEVILRCVPISNHLYFYWYRQILGQKVEFLVSFYNNEISEKSEIFDDQFSVERPDGSNFTLKIRSTKLEDSAMYFCASRGTSVAGSNEQFFGPGTRLTVL.

The V gene is TRBV5-5, the J gene TRBJ1-3; D is unclear. This CDR3 has 13 amino acids. Germline V CDR1 and CDR2: SGHKS, YYEKEE (reference sequence). V lost 0 bases and J lost 8, with 9 bases in between. CDR3 sequence reads: CASSLARSDTIYF. The CDR3 DNA is TGTGCCAGCAGCTTGGCCCGATCGGACACCATATATTTT.

The rearrangement joins TRBV27 to TRBJ1-1; 8 nucleotides line up with TRBD1. V dropped 6 bases and J dropped 0; count of bases not matched to a gene: 9. The germline CDR1 and CDR2 sequences are MNHEY and SMNVEV (reference sequence). The CDR3 sequence is 16 residues long. The CDR3 spells CASSPNRGSVNTEAFF. In DNA form, the CDR3 reads TGTGCCAGCAGCCCTAACAGGGGGAGTGTGAACACTGAAGCTTTCTTT.

The chain couples TRBV5-1 to TRBJ2-5, with D tentatively TRBD2 (6 bases). The CDR3 is 15 residues long. The germline V gene has CDR1 SGHRS and CDR2 YFSETQ. Trimming removed 4 bases at V and 7 bases at J, with 20 bases between. CDR3 sequence (DNA): TGCGCCAGCAGCCCATCCGGGACTCTCTCCGGGACCCAGTACTTC. Its protein is CASSPSGTLSGTQYF.

The V gene is TRBV4-1, the J gene TRBJ2-1, with a tentative D call TRBD2 (5 bases). The V gene's germline CDR1 is MGHRA and CDR2 YSYEKL. Trimming took 1 base from V and 3 from J, leaving 7 bases between them. The length of the CDR3 is 14 residues. The CDR3 sequence is CASSQGENYNEQFF. The CDR3 region has the DNA TGCGCCAGCAGCCAAGGGGAGAACTACAATGAGCAGTTCTTC.

The chain couples TRBV5-8 to TRBJ2-3, with 8 bases fitting TRBD2. CDR1 is SGHTS and CDR2 is YDEGEE in the germline V gene. Trimming took 6 bases from V and 3 from J; bases not matched to a gene: 6. The CDR3 has 14 amino acids. The CDR3 here is CASILRGVTDTQYF. CDR3 coding DNA: TGTGCCAGCATTTTGCGGGGGGTGACAGATACGCAGTATTTT.

The gene calls are TRBV6-5 and TRBJ2-3; 11 bases are a match to TRBD2. Germline V gene data show CDR1 as MNHEY and CDR2 as SVGAGI. This CDR3 contains 16 residues. V was clipped by 2 bases and J by 2 bases; unmatched bases: 3. The chain's CDR3 is CASSYLLAGATDTQYF. The CDR3, as DNA: TGTGCCAGCAGTTACCTACTAGCGGGAGCCACAGATACGCAGTATTTT.

The rearrangement joins TRBV7-8 to TRBJ2-5, with 12 bases fitting TRBD2. V trimming: 6 bases; J trimming: 5 bases; junction bases outside the gene matches: 25. Germline V lookup: CDR1 SGHVS, CDR2 FQNEAQ. The CDR3 runs to 21 residues. The CDR3 coding sequence is TGTGCCAGCAGGGAGGGGAATTGGCGACTAGCGGGAGTTTTGGGGCGGGAGACCCAGTACTTC. Amino acids: CASREGNWRLAGVLGRETQYF.

This chain connects TRBV2 to TRBJ1-2; 7 bases line up with TRBD1. The CDR3 has 14 residues. Germline-derived CDR1 and CDR2 are SNHLY and FYNNEI. J gave up 8 bases and V 0 bases, and 6 bases lay outside the gene matches. The CDR3 bases are TGTGCCAGCAGTGAAGCGGAGGGGGCGCGCGGCTACACCTTC. Translating gives CASSEAEGARGYTF.

The CDR3 spells CANAASGANVLTF. CDR3 in DNA: TGTGCCAACGCGGCCTCTGGGGCCAACGTCCTGACTTTC. The rearrangement joins TRBV6-1 to TRBJ2-6; D remains ambiguous. Trimming pared 10 bases from V and 0 bases from J, leaving 7 bases between. CDR3 length: 13 amino acids. CDR1 MNHNS and CDR2 SASEGT come from the germline V gene.

The V call is TRBV11-3, the J call TRBJ1-1; D is perhaps TRBD1 (6 bases). Germline assignment: CDR1 SGHNT and CDR2 YENEEA. The CDR3 loop spans 13 amino acids. With 4 bases removed from V and 7 bases from J, the gap between germline ends came to 13 bases. The CDR3, as DNA: TGTGCCAGCAGCTCCAGGGGATTTGGTGAAGCTTTCTTT. As protein: CASSSRGFGEAFF. The whole variable domain, remainder taken from reference TRBV11-3 and TRBJ1-1, is EAGVVQSPRYKIIEKKQPVAFWCNPISGHNTLYWYLQNLGQGPELLIRYENEEAVDDSQLPKDRFSAERLKGVDSTLKIQPAELGDSAVYLCASSSRGFGEAFFGQGTRLTVV.

The chain carries TRBV12-2 and TRBJ2-1; TRBD2 reflects the table's D call only, with no check against the DNA. TRBV12-2 is described as a pseudogene. There are 11 residues in the CDR3. DNA of the CDR3: TGTGCAAGTCGGGCGGACAATGAGCAGTTCTTC. Translating gives CASRADNEQFF.

The rearrangement links TRBV10-1 to TRBJ2-3, with TRBD2 matching 9 bases. V was clipped by 2 bases and J by 3 bases; unmatched bases: 3. Looked up from germline, CDR1 is WNHNN and CDR2 is SYGVQD (reference sequence). The CDR3 has 15 residues. CDR3 DNA: TGCGCCAGCAGTGAGGCGGGAGGGCCGACAGATACGCAGTATTTT. Translation: CASSEAGGPTDTQYF.

The rearrangement uses TRBV18 and TRBJ1-5, with TRBD1 matching 8 bases. Germline trimming cut 2 bases from V and 7 bases from J; bases unmatched to any gene: 4. Germline V gives CDR1 KGHSH, CDR2 LQKENI. This CDR3 region has 14 residues. The CDR3 spells CASSPGTGGQPQHF. CDR3 DNA: TGTGCCAGCTCACCAGGGACAGGCGGGCAGCCCCAGCATTTT.

V gene TRBV7-8 combines with J gene TRBJ2-3; no reliable D call. V was cut by 3 bases and J by 0 bases, with 4 bases left in between. CDR1 SGHVS and CDR2 FQNEAQ come from the germline V gene. This CDR3 has 13 residues. The CDR3 DNA reads TGTGCCAGCAGCTTTCTTAGCACAGATACGCAGTATTTT. It translates to CASSFLSTDTQYF.

The chain employs TRBV10-3 and TRBJ2-3; 7 nucleotides line up with TRBD2. The CDR3 runs to 13 residues. V lost 11 bases to trimming and J lost 0 bases; unmatched junction nucleotides: 5. Germline-derived CDR1 and CDR2 are ENHRY and SYGVKD. The CDR3 loop reads CALGGTSTDTQYF. The CDR3 region has the DNA TGTGCCCTGGGAGGGACTAGCACAGATACGCAGTATTTT.

This sequence joins TRBV27 and TRBJ1-1; D unresolved. Germline values: CDR1 MNHEY, CDR2 SMNVEV (reference sequence). Trimming pared 3 bases from V and 0 bases from J, leaving 11 bases between. CDR3 size: 15 residues. CDR3 region: CASSLNRKMNTEAFF. The DNA of the CDR3 is TGTGCCAGCAGTTTGAACAGAAAGATGAACACTGAAGCTTTCTTT.

V is TRBV10-2 and J is TRBJ2-3; D uncertain. Germline CDR1 reads WSHSY; CDR2 reads SAAADI. There are 14 residues in the CDR3. V lost 1 base, J lost 1 base, and 6 bases lay in between. The CDR3 loop is CASSEFERTDTQYF. The CDR3 DNA reads TGCGCCAGCAGTGAGTTCGAGCGCACAGATACGCAGTATTTT.

The genes are TRBV19 and TRBJ2-1, with D possibly matching TRBD2 (6 bases). The CDR3 is 15 amino acids. The germline gives CDR1 LNHDA, CDR2 SQIVND (reference sequence). The ends were cut back, 6 bases at V and 8 bases at J, with 20 bases in the middle. CDR3 amino acids: CASSTGTLNPDEQFF. The DNA of the CDR3 is TGTGCCAGTAGCACCGGGACTCTTAACCCAGATGAGCAGTTCTTC.

This chain uses TRBV5-4 with TRBJ1-1; 7 bases fit TRBD1. The CDR3 has 12 amino acids. The V gene end was trimmed by 4 bases and the J gene end by 11 bases; junction bases not matched to a gene: 8. Germline loops: CDR1 SGHNT, CDR2 YYREEE (reference sequence). The CDR3 reads CASSPEQGIAFF. As DNA, the CDR3 is TGTGCCAGCAGCCCAGAACAGGGGATCGCTTTCTTT.

This chain connects TRBV30 to TRBJ2-1, with 7 bases identical to TRBD2. This CDR3 has 14 residues. Germline V gene sequence: CDR1 GTSNPN, CDR2 SVGIG (reference sequence). With V trimmed by 1 base and J by 7 bases, 7 bases remained unmatched. DNA of the CDR3: TGTGCCTGGAGTGAACTAGCGCCCACGAATGAGCAGTTCTTC. Residues: CAWSELAPTNEQFF. Full variable domain (remainder filled in from reference TRBV30 and TRBJ2-1): SQTIHQWPATLVQPVGSPLSLECTVEGTSNPNLYWYRQAAGRGLQLLFYSVGIGQISSEVPQNLSASRPQDRQFILSSKKLLLSDSGFYLCAWSELAPTNEQFFGPGTRLTVL.

This chain uses TRBV5-1 with TRBJ1-1; D possibly corresponds to TRBD1 (6 bases). The CDR3 totals 15 residues. The V end was cut by 0 bases, the J end by 5 bases, with 14 bases between. The germline gives CDR1 SGHRS, CDR2 YFSETQ. The CDR3 is CASSLAGGRETEAFF. In DNA, the CDR3 is TGCGCCAGCAGCTTGGCCGGGGGGCGCGAAACTGAAGCTTTCTTT.

V and J are TRBV19 and TRBJ2-4; 13 nucleotides line up with TRBD2. The germline V gene has CDR1 LNHDA and CDR2 SQIVND (reference sequence). The CDR3 covers 18 residues. The ends lost 4 bases at V and 0 bases at J; junction bases unmatched: 6. The CDR3 bases are TGTGCCAGTAGTAACCCCGGGACTAGCGGGGTAGCCAAAAACATTCAGTACTTC. It codes for CASSNPGTSGVAKNIQYF.

The chain uses TRBV4-2 and TRBJ1-1; D not resolved. V lost 1 base and J 0 bases, leaving 12 bases between the germline ends. CDR3 length: 16 amino acids. Germline V gene data show CDR1 as LGHNA and CDR2 as YNFKEQ. The CDR3 region is CASSQAGIGMNTEAFF. The CDR3 DNA reads as TGTGCCAGCAGCCAAGCCGGGATAGGGATGAACACTGAAGCTTTCTTT.

The chain recombines TRBV19 with TRBJ2-7, with D perhaps TRBD1 (5 bases). The length of the CDR3 is 15 residues. CDR1 is LNHDA and CDR2 is SQIVND in the germline V gene (reference sequence). Trimming removed 1 base at V and 2 bases at J, with 12 bases between. CDR3 bases: TGTGCCAGTAGTATAGGAGCAGGGTGGACCTACGAGCAGTACTTC. Amino acid sequence: CASSIGAGWTYEQYF.

The gene calls are TRBV10-3 and TRBJ2-2, with TRBD2 matching over 10 bases. CDR1 is ENHRY, CDR2 SYGVKD, per germline. After removal of 5 bases from V and 1 base from J, the junction contained 1 base not matched to a gene. The CDR3 covers 15 residues. The CDR3 region is CAISRTSGNTGELFF. DNA for the CDR3: TGTGCCATCAGTCGGACTAGCGGGAACACCGGGGAGCTGTTTTTT.

The genes are TRBV11-3 and TRBJ2-7; possibly TRBD1 for D (6 bases). CDR1 is SGHNT and CDR2 is YENEEA in the germline V gene. Trimming cost V 1 base and J 12 bases, with 16 bases left between them. The CDR3 covers 13 residues. The CDR3 sequence is CASSLAMGARRYF. CDR3 nucleotides: TGTGCCAGCAGCTTAGCAATGGGGGCGCGACGGTACTTC.